Below, 5 T cell receptor beta chains from the same sample are listed, as sequenced in a study of early T cells in non-severe SARS-CoV-2 infection. Each CDR3 protein is one row after TCRdb ran MiXCR on the 5' RACE reads. The sample has about 110,000 distinct CDR3 sequences, 12% seen once. Sample: whole blood. The receptors were gathered from an adult who was a healthcare worker with PCR-confirmed SARS-CoV-2 infection or an uninfected control (not recorded which).

The CDR3 DNA reads as TGTGCCAGCACGGGACAGGGGGGCCTCTATAATTCACCCCTCCACTTT. Translating gives CASTGQGGLYNSPLHF. The chain combines TRBV28 with TRBJ1-6; 11 nucleotides line up with TRBD1. The germline V gene has CDR1 MDHEN and CDR2 SYDVKM. This CDR3 comprises 16 residues. The J segment lost 3 bases and the V segment lost 7 bases, leaving 5 bases of the junction unmatched.

This clonotype was seen more than once but under ten times. This chain joins TRBV20-1 and TRBJ2-7, with 7 bases that match TRBD2. Germline CDR1 reads DFQATT; CDR2 reads SNEGSKA (reference sequence). The CDR3 has 12 residues. The trim removed 4 bases at V and 3 bases at J, leaving 3 bases unmatched. The CDR3 sequence: CSAISGNYEQYF. For the CDR3, the DNA is TGCAGTGCTATCAGCGGGAACTACGAGCAGTACTTC.

The chain couples TRBV18 to TRBJ2-6; the D call may be TRBD1 or TRBD2 (6 bases each). Germline values: CDR1 KGHSH, CDR2 LQKENI. V was trimmed by 1 base and J by 3 bases, leaving 16 bases between them. The CDR3 length is 18 residues. The CDR3, as DNA: TGTGCCAGCTCACCACTGACCCCGGGGGCGGATGGGGCCAACGTCCTGACTTTC. It encodes CASSPLTPGADGANVLTF.

The chain is built from TRBV30 and TRBJ1-2; tentative D call: TRBD1 (5 bases). This CDR3 region has 14 residues. Germline V gene sequence: CDR1 GTSNPN, CDR2 SVGIG (reference sequence). V was pared by 1 base and J by 4 bases, with 13 bases between. In DNA, the CDR3 is TGTGCCTGGAGTGGGACATGGCCGGGCTATGGCTACACCTTC. Its protein is CAWSGTWPGYGYTF.

This chain joins TRBV7-3 and TRBJ1-2; no definite D call. This CDR3 has 13 amino acids. The germline gives CDR1 SGHTA, CDR2 FQGTGA. V gave up 4 bases and J gave up 4 bases, with 10 bases separating them. The DNA for the CDR3 is TGTGCCAGCAGCTGGGGAGGTGGCTATGGCTACACCTTC. This gives the protein CASSWGGGYGYTF.